This T cell receptor beta chain derives from a study of cytomegalovirus exposure and HLA in healthy donors. Remarks on this clone: The antigen is unknown.

The CDR3 runs 15 residues. V lost 4 bases to trimming and J lost 7 bases; unmatched junction nucleotides: 7. From germline, CDR1 is SGHAT and CDR2 FQNNGV. General study results and limits: Among donors in an Asian-associated ancestry cluster, a later analysis reportedly found fewer N-insertions than the roughly 650-donor mean. Follow-up analysis seemed to connect common viral pathogens with several of the most significant clusters identified.

PCR employed 60 Vbeta and 13 Jbeta primers. TCRdb's table, derived via immunoSEQ multiplex PCR, lists solely in-frame clones and lacks some. The sample lists 100,000 to 150,000 clones; 80% were seen once. Material for sequencing was PBMCs. The chain is built from TRBV11-2 and TRBJ1-6, with TRBD1 identical over 7 bases. This clonotype was sampled from a man aged 25 to 45 in good health and CMV-seronegative. In DNA, the CDR3 is TGTGCCAGCAGCTCTATCAGGGGGGCAAATTCACCCCTCCACTTT. Amino acids: CASSSIRGANSPLHF.